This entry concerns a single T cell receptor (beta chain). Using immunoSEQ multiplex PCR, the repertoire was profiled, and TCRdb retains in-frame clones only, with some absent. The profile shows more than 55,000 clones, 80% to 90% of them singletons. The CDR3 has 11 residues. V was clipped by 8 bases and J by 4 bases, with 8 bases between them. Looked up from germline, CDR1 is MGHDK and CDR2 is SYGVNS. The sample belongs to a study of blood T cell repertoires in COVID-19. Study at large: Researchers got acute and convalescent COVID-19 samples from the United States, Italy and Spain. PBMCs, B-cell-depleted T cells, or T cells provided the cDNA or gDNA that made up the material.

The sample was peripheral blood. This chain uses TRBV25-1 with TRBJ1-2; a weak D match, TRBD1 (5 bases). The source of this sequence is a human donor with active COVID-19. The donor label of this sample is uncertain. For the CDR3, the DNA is TGTGCCAGCGGGGGGGGCTATGGCTACACCTTC. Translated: CASGGGYGYTF.